This TCR beta chain came from a study of blood T cell repertoires in COVID-19. Across the whole study: Sample material is recorded as cDNA or gDNA derived from T cells, B-cell-depleted T cells, or PBMCs.

V dropped 3 bases and J dropped 1 base, with 15 bases sitting between them. Germline CDR1 and CDR2: ENHRY and SYGVKD. This CDR3 comprises 16 residues. In the study's own analysis: Amplification with reference gene primers provided the estimates of nucleated cell counts. Measured with immunoSEQ multiplex PCR; TCRdb has only the in-frame clones, and not every one. V, J and clone size were drawn from that table, and D and trimming were deduced from the DNA. The repertoire includes about 97,000 clones, about nine tenths of them detected once, and 1.7% sits in the top ten. This clone was observed a few times.

Sequenced: peripheral blood. This TCR came from a man aged 55 to 70 with acute or convalescent COVID-19. The chain combines TRBV10-3 with TRBJ1-1, with no clear D. CDR3 protein: CAISEAFTEKNTEAFF. CDR3 sequence (DNA): TGTGCCATCAGTGAAGCTTTCACAGAGAAGAACACTGAAGCTTTCTTT.